The 4 T cell receptor beta chains below come from one sample, sequenced in a study of CD8 T cells in Susac syndrome. After extraction with the RNeasy kit, roughly 0.45 to 1 ug of the RNA was reverse transcribed using random hexamers. Using its own MiXCR run on the immunoSEQ multiplex PCR reads, TCRdb lists one record per CDR3 protein. The sample records 110,000 to 150,000 distinct CDR3 sequences, approximately 95% being singletons. Sequencing was done on a sample of CD4+ T cells from PBMCs. The receptors stem from a human donor with Susac syndrome.

J is TRBJ2-1 and V is TRBV7-2; a weak D match, TRBD2 (6 bases). The CDR3 length is 14 residues. V was pared by 1 base and J by 7 bases, with 11 bases between. Germline CDR1 reads SGHTA; CDR2 reads FQGNSA. The CDR3 DNA reads as TGTGCCAGCAGCTTAGTACTGGGGAGGAATGAGCAGTTCTTC. This codes for CASSLVLGRNEQFF.

The rearrangement links TRBV5-1 to TRBJ2-1, with D perhaps matching TRBD1 or TRBD2 (5 bases each). CDR3 size: 13 residues. The germline V gene has CDR1 SGHRS and CDR2 YFSETQ. Trimming took off 4 bases at V and 10 bases at J, with 15 bases between the two ends. CDR3 residues: CASSVNTRGEQFF. In nucleotides, the CDR3 is TGCGCCAGCAGCGTAAACACTAGGGGCGAGCAGTTCTTC.

The CDR3 reads CASRVPGQGGEQFF. The CDR3 DNA reads as TGTGCCAGCAGAGTCCCGGGACAGGGGGGTGAGCAGTTCTTC. The genes are TRBV6-2 or TRBV6-3 and TRBJ2-1; 11 nucleotides match TRBD1. V was clipped by 6 bases and J by 9 bases; unmatched bases: 7. The CDR3 length is 14 residues. CDR1 is MNHEY, CDR2 SVGEGT, per germline.

The chain combines TRBV3-1 with TRBJ2-7; D may be TRBD2 (7 bases). CDR1 LGHDT and CDR2 YNNKEL come from the germline V gene (reference sequence). V lost 4 bases, J lost 4 bases, and 11 bases lay in between. The CDR3 contains 13 residues. Written as DNA, the CDR3 is TGTGCCAGCAGCCGCGGGGGCGATTACGAGCAGTACTTC. Residues: CASSRGGDYEQYF.